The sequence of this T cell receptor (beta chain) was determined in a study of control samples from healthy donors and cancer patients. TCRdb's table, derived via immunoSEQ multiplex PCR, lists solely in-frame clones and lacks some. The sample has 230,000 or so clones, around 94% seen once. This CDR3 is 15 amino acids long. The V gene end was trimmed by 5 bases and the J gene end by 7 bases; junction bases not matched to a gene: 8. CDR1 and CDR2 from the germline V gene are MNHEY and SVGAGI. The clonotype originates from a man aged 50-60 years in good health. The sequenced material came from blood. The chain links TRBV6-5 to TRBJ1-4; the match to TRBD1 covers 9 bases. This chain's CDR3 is CASSTRDRDREKLFF. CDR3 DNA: TGTGCCAGCAGTACCCGGGACAGGGATCGTGAAAAACTGTTTTTT.